This T cell receptor beta chain stems from a study of shared clonotypes between healthy human individuals (dated by TCRdb to between 2020 and 2021). With respect to the entire study: Three men and two women, aged 18 to 49 years, made up the cohort. Per donor, three plates each were used for CD4 naive and CD4 memory, two for CD8 naive, and one for CD8 memory. Blood TCR repertoires of a handful of healthy adults were deeply sequenced to estimate repertoire size and the extent of clonotype sharing between individuals. To increase sequencing depth and limit assay-specific biases, different laboratories used diverse techniques to prepare libraries and sequence TCR repertoires. Per donor, leukapheresis produced somewhere between about 0.9 and 9.5 billion PBMCs.

Of note for this clone: It lacks a known antigen. No qualities accompany the bases; no much larger clone lies one base away. Other nucleotide sequences from this sample produce the same CDR3.

Using the deep immunoSEQ assay, TCR CDR3 regions were amplified from genomic DNA by multiplex PCR. Genomic DNA extracted from each cell subset was distributed evenly over all wells of several immunoSEQ 96-well plates, and each plate served as one replicate. For sorted subsets, about 200 ng genomic DNA, equal to about 30,000 T cell genomes, was loaded into each replicate PCR. Purified libraries were quantified with a Qubit 3.0 fluorometer, sized on a Bioanalyzer 2100, and re-quantified with the KAPA Library Quantification kit. Each immunoSEQ 96-well plate was sequenced on its own single-read 150-cycle Illumina NextSeq 550 flow cell. The authors processed their data as follows. Because the immunoSEQ output held only junctional sequences and lacked quality scores, the filtering could not match the filtering applied to full-length reads. To assign V/J genes and CDR3, sequences were annotated against IMGT germline references using PyIR, a Python wrapper for IgBLAST v1.9. Reads with weak V/J assignments (E-value above 1e-6), missing CDR3, stop codons, out-of-frame junctions, or ambiguous translated residues were removed. V3J clonotypes were defined by identical inferred V gene, J gene, and CDR3 amino acid sequence. The percentage overlap between two repertoires was calculated by dividing the number of shared unique clonotypes by the size of the smaller repertoire. RTK rarefaction, the Chao1 estimator, and Recon v2.1 estimates of unobserved clonotypes were used to assess repertoire richness. For all TCRbeta clonotypes obtained by the gDNA method from four donors, generation probabilities were computed with OLGA. TCRdb took over this immuneACCESS table, retaining in-frame rearrangements with V and J assigned. Such tables are incomplete; in checked studies, under half of the missing clones stem from an unresolved V gene, and the remainder is unexplained. V, J and clone size are taken as reported in that table, and D and trimming were inferred from the DNA itself. For this sample the table gives about 1.1 million clones, of which approximately 80% were detected only once. About 0.52% of the sample rests with the top ten.

Study-wide findings and limitations: Incomplete sequencing was indicated by rarefaction of sorted-subset datasets, despite the large sequencing depth. Pairwise subsampling led to the expectation that sequencing depth would affect the degree of clonotype sharing among donors. Higher generation probabilities were observed for clonotypes shared by all four sorted-subset donors than for non-shared clonotypes. Sampling was restricted to blood, and TCR repertoires in tissues likely differ from the TCR repertoires found in blood. Roughly 5.2% of naive CD4, approximately 3.7% of naive CD8, approximately 2% of memory CD4, and approximately 0.4% of memory CD8 clonotypes were shared across a few donors. Because the study included a small number of donors, the genetic and exposure-history diversity represented was limited. Larger estimated clonotype richness was generally found for naive subsets than for memory subsets.

Trimming removed 0 bases from V and 3 bases from J, leaving 11 bases between the germline ends. From the germline V gene, CDR1 is MGHRA and CDR2 is YSYEKL. CDR3 length: 15 amino acids, cysteine to phenylalanine. Of all the DNA, just the CDR3 is kept, 45 bases in frame from base 1. The donors were healthy, HIV-negative adults who had no recently reported acute infections or vaccinations. Every donor was a Caucasian adult living in Nashville, Tennessee, USA. CD4+ T cells were enriched by magnetic negative selection; naive cells were then positively selected on CD45RA, and the negative fraction formed the memory subset. Blood was collected by leukapheresis, and PBMCs were isolated by Ficoll-Histopaque density gradient centrifugation and then cryopreserved in liquid nitrogen vapor phase. Purity and quantity of every magnetically sorted T cell population were checked by analytical flow cytometry. Genomic DNA was isolated from each sorted fraction and quantified by UV absorbance on a Nanodrop 2000c.

Material for sequencing was memory CD4+ T cells from PBMCs. The cell subset or site label, read with the paper, signifies: CD45RA-negative fraction. The sequence came from a man between 18 and 29 years old in good health. Some clones in this sample may be carry-over from other donors' samples. Here the chain combines TRBV4-1 and TRBJ1-1; possibly the D gene is TRBD1, per 6 matching bases. This receptor carries the CDR3 CASSQDRGLDTEAFF. The sequence in DNA is TGCGCCAGCAGCCAAGATCGGGGGCTCGACACTGAAGCTTTCTTT.